Listed here are 23 T cell receptor beta chains from one sample, sequenced in a study. TCRdb used MiXCR to reprocess the RT-PCR reads, holding one entry per CDR3 protein. Of about 680,000 distinct CDR3 sequences in the sample, 14% were seen once. Source material: memory CD4+ T cells from blood. The source of these receptors is a female donor in good health, serving as a healthy control.

This clonotype showed up just a few times. V usage is TRBV5-1 and J usage is TRBJ1-2; D is unclear. The CDR3 has 13 amino acids. CDR1 is SGHRS, CDR2 YFSETQ, per germline. V was clipped by 0 bases and J by 3 bases, with 6 bases between them. The CDR3 nucleotides are TGCGCCAGCAGCTTGGGTTCGGACTATGGCTACACCTTC. As protein: CASSLGSDYGYTF.

This clonotype was seen repeatedly, ten times or more. The chain links TRBV6-5 to TRBJ1-1; 8 bases fit TRBD1. V trimming: 6 bases; J trimming: 1 base; junction bases outside the gene matches: 10. Germline-derived CDR1 and CDR2 are MNHEY and SVGAGI. This CDR3 region has 16 residues. This CDR3 reads CASRSLVGTGNTEAFF. The CDR3 DNA reads TGTGCCAGCAGATCACTAGTCGGGACAGGGAACACTGAAGCTTTCTTT.

The chain is built from TRBV12-3 or TRBV12-4 and TRBJ1-1, with D perhaps TRBD1 (6 bases). Trimming pared 6 bases from V and 3 bases from J, leaving 17 bases between. The length of the CDR3 is 15 residues. The CDR3 DNA reads as TGTGCCAGCAGGAGGGGATGGGGGGCGGACACTGAAGCTTTCTTT. As protein: CASRRGWGADTEAFF.

The chain recombines TRBV25-1 with TRBJ1-2, with D hard to call. Germline CDR1 is MGHDK and CDR2 is SYGVNS. The CDR3 covers 12 residues. Trimming removed 8 bases from V and 5 bases from J, with 12 bases in between. DNA for the CDR3: TGTGCCAGCCGACGATCTGAGTATGGCTACACCTTC. Translation: CASRRSEYGYTF.

The chain joins TRBV6-1 to TRBJ1-5; 7 bases align to TRBD1. V gave up 1 base and J gave up 3 bases; unmatched junction bases: 6. This CDR3 region has 16 residues. From germline, CDR1 is MNHNS and CDR2 SASEGT. The CDR3 sequence: CASSEGGQLINQPQHF. CDR3 coding DNA: TGTGCCAGCAGTGAAGGGGGACAGCTCATCAATCAGCCCCAGCATTTT.

This clonotype was recorded a few times. The CDR3, as DNA: TGTGCCAGCAGCTTCTCACAGGGGCCCTATGGCTACACCTTC. The encoded protein is CASSFSQGPYGYTF. The chain links TRBV7-3 to TRBJ1-2; 7 bases are shared with TRBD1. Germline V gene lookup returns CDR1 SGHTA and CDR2 FQGTGA. Trimming took 3 bases from V and 4 from J; bases not matched to a gene: 5. The CDR3 covers 14 residues.

This clonotype was seen once. The CDR3 here is CASRLQGAPQHF. CDR3 bases: TGTGCCAGCAGGCTACAGGGGGCTCCCCAGCATTTT. V and J are TRBV7-8 and TRBJ1-5; the match to TRBD1 covers 9 bases. The V and J ends lost 6 bases and 10 bases, in that order; junction bases with no gene match: 4. The CDR3 runs 12 residues. Germline values: CDR1 SGHVS, CDR2 FQNEAQ.

The sample holds many counts of this clonotype. The chain joins TRBV20-1 to TRBJ2-1; 10 bases match TRBD2. This CDR3 comprises 14 residues. Trimming at V came to 6 bases and at J to 1 base, leaving 3 bases not matched to a gene. CDR1 and CDR2 from the germline V gene are DFQATT and SNEGSKA (reference sequence). The CDR3 nucleotides read TGCAGTGCCAATAGCGGGAGGTCCTACAATGAGCAGTTCTTC. Protein sequence: CSANSGRSYNEQFF.

This clonotype came up many times. This chain uses TRBV20-1 with TRBJ1-1; 8 bases agree with TRBD1. The CDR3 spans 12 residues. Per germline, CDR1 DFQATT and CDR2 SNEGSKA (reference sequence). The V gene end was trimmed by 5 bases and the J gene end by 1 base; junction bases not matched to a gene: 0. CDR3 protein: CSAGTGNTEAFF. The CDR3 DNA reads TGCAGTGCTGGGACAGGGAACACTGAAGCTTTCTTT.

This chain joins TRBV28 and TRBJ1-1; 7 bases map to TRBD1. The CDR3 sequence is 14 residues long. CDR1 and CDR2 from the germline V gene are MDHEN and SYDVKM. The V gene end was trimmed by 6 bases and the J gene end by 3 bases; junction bases not matched to a gene: 7. The CDR3 DNA reads as TGTGCCAGCAGCCCCGGGACAGAGGACACTGAAGCTTTCTTT. Its translation: CASSPGTEDTEAFF.

This chain connects TRBV5-1 to TRBJ1-4, with 7 bases lining up with TRBD1. V was clipped by 9 bases and J by 5 bases; unmatched bases: 16. This CDR3 has 16 residues. Germline CDR1 is SGHRS and CDR2 is YFSETQ. The CDR3 sequence: CAISREPTGRNEKLFF. The CDR3 DNA reads as TGCGCCATCAGTCGGGAACCGACAGGGCGGAATGAAAAACTGTTTTTT. Variable domain in full (rest from reference TRBV5-1 and TRBJ1-4): KAGVTQTPRYLIKTRGQQVTLSCSPISGHRSVSWYQQTPGQGLQFLFEYFSETQRNKGNFPGRFSGRQFSNSRSEMNVSTLELGDSALYLCAISREPTGRNEKLFFGSGTQLSVL.

This clonotype was seen repeatedly, ten times or more. V and J are TRBV6-2 or TRBV6-3 and TRBJ2-1, with no clear D. This CDR3 region has 14 residues. Trimming took 9 bases from V and 0 from J, leaving 12 bases between them. Germline loops: CDR1 MNHEY, CDR2 SVGEGT. CDR3 loop: CASWVAGSYNEQFF. CDR3 coding DNA: TGTGCCAGTTGGGTAGCCGGCTCCTACAATGAGCAGTTCTTC.

The chain joins TRBV9 to TRBJ2-7; the match to TRBD2 covers 15 bases. The trim removed 4 bases at V and 2 bases at J, leaving 4 bases unmatched. Germline loops: CDR1 SGDLS, CDR2 YYNGEE. The length of the CDR3 is 16 residues. The CDR3 is CASSPWTSGRAYEQYF. Here the CDR3 DNA reads TGTGCCAGCAGCCCATGGACTAGCGGGAGGGCCTACGAGCAGTACTTC.

This chain joins TRBV10-3 and TRBJ2-1; 7 nucleotides agree with TRBD1. The ends lost 5 bases at V and 6 bases at J; junction bases unmatched: 7. The germline V gene has CDR1 ENHRY and CDR2 SYGVKD. The CDR3 totals 14 residues. The CDR3 loop reads CAISPQGSINEQFF. The CDR3 region has the DNA TGTGCCATCAGTCCACAGGGGTCCATCAATGAGCAGTTCTTC.

This clonotype was observed a few times. The rearrangement uses TRBV15 and TRBJ2-7, with D uncertain. V lost 5 bases, J lost 1 base, and 12 bases lay in between. Germline CDR1 LNHNV, CDR2 YYDKDF (reference sequence). The CDR3 consists of 14 residues. The CDR3 DNA sequence: TGTGCCACCAGCCGAGCCAGGTTTTCCTACGAGCAGTACTTC. As protein: CATSRARFSYEQYF.

The chain joins TRBV11-3 to TRBJ2-1, with D hard to call. The V end was cut by 5 bases, the J end by 5 bases, with 10 bases between. Germline lookup yields CDR1 SGHNT and CDR2 YENEEA. The CDR3 runs 13 residues. The CDR3 region has the DNA TGTGCCAGCAGCCAAGGGCCCGACAATGAGCAGTTCTTC. It codes for CASSQGPDNEQFF.

This clonotype was counted ten times or more. CDR3 in DNA: TGTGCCAGCACCGAAAGGGTAGCGGGAGCACGGACCGGGGAGCTGTTTTTT. Its protein product is CASTERVAGARTGELFF. V and J are TRBV2 and TRBJ2-2; 9 positions match TRBD2. The CDR3 loop spans 17 amino acids. Germline assignment: CDR1 SNHLY and CDR2 FYNNEI. The V gene end was trimmed by 7 bases and the J gene end by 5 bases; junction bases not matched to a gene: 14. Together with reference TRBV2 and TRBJ2-2, the CDR3 gives the full variable domain: EPEVTQTPSHQVTQMGQEVILRCVPISNHLYFYWYRQILGQKVEFLVSFYNNEISEKSEIFDDQFSVERPDGSNFTLKIRSTKLEDSAMYFCASTERVAGARTGELFFGEGSRLTVL.

This sequence joins TRBV6-2 or TRBV6-3 and TRBJ2-2; D may be TRBD1 or TRBD2 (6 bases each). This CDR3 comprises 15 residues. Germline V gives CDR1 MNHEY, CDR2 SVGEGT. Trimming stripped 7 bases from V and 0 bases from J, with 12 bases between. The CDR3 protein is CASTRGQANTGELFF. In DNA form, the CDR3 reads TGTGCCAGCACTCGGGGGCAGGCGAACACCGGGGAGCTGTTTTTT.

This clonotype has ten or more counts. The V and J genes are TRBV12-5 and TRBJ2-7, with D unresolved. Deletions cut 1 base from V and 1 base from J, with 5 bases between. The germline V gene encodes CDR1 LGHNT and CDR2 FRNRAP. CDR3 length equals 13 residues. The CDR3 nucleotides read TGTGCTAGTGGTTTGGGGGTGTCCTACGAGCAGTACTTC. Translating it yields CASGLGVSYEQYF.

This clonotype came up a few times. This chain joins TRBV20-1 and TRBJ2-3; 7 nucleotides line up with TRBD1. With V trimmed by 6 bases and J by 2 bases, 8 bases remained unmatched. Germline CDR1 reads DFQATT; CDR2 reads SNEGSKA (reference sequence). The CDR3 runs to 14 residues. This chain's CDR3 is CSAPTGTLTDTQYF. CDR3 nucleotides: TGCAGTGCACCGACAGGGACCCTCACAGATACGCAGTATTTT.

This clonotype has a count of ten or more. The rearrangement joins TRBV20-1 to TRBJ2-5, with TRBD2 identical over 16 bases. V lost 6 bases, J lost 4 bases, and 8 bases stayed unmatched. The length of the CDR3 is 16 residues. Germline CDR1 is DFQATT and CDR2 is SNEGSKA (reference sequence). CDR3 nucleotide sequence: TGCAGTGCGAGGGGACTAGCGGGAGGGAGTAGAGAGACCCAGTACTTC. Translation gives CSARGLAGGSRETQYF.

The sample holds many counts of this clonotype. The chain uses TRBV7-3 and TRBJ1-1; 7 bases fit TRBD1. CDR3 length: 13 amino acids. After removal of 3 bases from V and 3 bases from J, the junction contained 1 base not matched to a gene. Germline CDR1 is SGHTA and CDR2 is FQGTGA. CDR3 loop: CASSFGQDTEAFF. Written as DNA, the CDR3 is TGTGCCAGCAGCTTTGGACAGGACACTGAAGCTTTCTTT.

The genes are TRBV20-1 and TRBJ2-5; 8 bases fit TRBD2. The germline CDR1 and CDR2 sequences are DFQATT and SNEGSKA (reference sequence). The J segment lost 0 bases and the V segment lost 5 bases, leaving 8 bases of the junction unmatched. This CDR3 region has 15 residues. The CDR3 DNA is TGCAGTGCTTTCTCTAGCGGGCTGTACCAAGAGACCCAGTACTTC. Translated, it gives CSAFSSGLYQETQYF.